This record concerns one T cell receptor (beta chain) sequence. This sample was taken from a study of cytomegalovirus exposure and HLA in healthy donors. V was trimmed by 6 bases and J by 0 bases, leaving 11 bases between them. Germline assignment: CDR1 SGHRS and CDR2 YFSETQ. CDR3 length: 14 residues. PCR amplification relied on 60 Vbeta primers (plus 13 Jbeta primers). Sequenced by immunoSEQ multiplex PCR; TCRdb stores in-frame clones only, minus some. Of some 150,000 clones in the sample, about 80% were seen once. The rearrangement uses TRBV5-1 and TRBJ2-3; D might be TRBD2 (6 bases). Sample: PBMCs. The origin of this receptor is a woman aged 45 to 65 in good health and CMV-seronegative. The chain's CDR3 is CASTGDGSTDTQYF. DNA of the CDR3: TGCGCCAGCACGGGAGACGGGAGCACAGATACGCAGTATTTT.